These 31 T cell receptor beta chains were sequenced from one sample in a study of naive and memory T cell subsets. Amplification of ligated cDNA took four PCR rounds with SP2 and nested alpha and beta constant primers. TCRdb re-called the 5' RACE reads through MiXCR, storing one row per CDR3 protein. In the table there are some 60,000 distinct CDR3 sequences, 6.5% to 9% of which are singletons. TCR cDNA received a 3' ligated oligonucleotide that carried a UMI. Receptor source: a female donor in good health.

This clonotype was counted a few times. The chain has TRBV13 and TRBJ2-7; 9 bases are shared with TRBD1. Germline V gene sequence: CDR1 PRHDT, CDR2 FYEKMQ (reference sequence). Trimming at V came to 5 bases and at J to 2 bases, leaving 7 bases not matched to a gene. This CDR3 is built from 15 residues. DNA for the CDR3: TGTGCCAGCAGCCAAACAGGGGGCTTCGCCTACGAGCAGTACTTC. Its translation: CASSQTGGFAYEQYF. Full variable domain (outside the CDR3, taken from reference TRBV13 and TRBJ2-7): AAGVIQSPRHLIKEKRETATLKCYPIPRHDTVYWYQQGPGQDPQFLISFYEKMQSDKGSIPDRFSAQQFSDYHSELNMSSLELGDSALYFCASSQTGGFAYEQYFGPGTRLTVT.

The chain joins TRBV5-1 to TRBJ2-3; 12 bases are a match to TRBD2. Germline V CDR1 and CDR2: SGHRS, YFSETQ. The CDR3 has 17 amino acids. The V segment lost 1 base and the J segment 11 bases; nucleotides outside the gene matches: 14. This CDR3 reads CASSLSIVTSGGDEQYF. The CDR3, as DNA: TGCGCCAGCAGCTTGAGTATTGTGACTAGCGGGGGAGATGAGCAGTATTTT. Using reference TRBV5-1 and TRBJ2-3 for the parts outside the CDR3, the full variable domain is KAGVTQTPRYLIKTRGQQVTLSCSPISGHRSVSWYQQTPGQGLQFLFEYFSETQRNKGNFPGRFSGRQFSNSRSEMNVSTLELGDSALYLCASSLSIVTSGGDEQYFGPGTRLTVL.

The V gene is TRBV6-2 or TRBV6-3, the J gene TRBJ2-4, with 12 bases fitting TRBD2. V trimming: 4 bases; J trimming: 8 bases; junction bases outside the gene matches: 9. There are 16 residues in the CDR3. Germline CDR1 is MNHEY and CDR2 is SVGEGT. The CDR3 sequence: CASSWRTSGNRDIQYF. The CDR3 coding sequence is TGTGCCAGCAGTTGGAGGACTAGCGGGAATCGGGACATTCAGTACTTC.

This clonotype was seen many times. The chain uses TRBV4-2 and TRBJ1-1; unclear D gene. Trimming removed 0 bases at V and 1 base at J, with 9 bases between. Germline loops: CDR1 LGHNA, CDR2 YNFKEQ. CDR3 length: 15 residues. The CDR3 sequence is CASSQDGHSNTEAFF. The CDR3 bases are TGTGCCAGCAGCCAAGATGGCCACTCGAACACTGAAGCTTTCTTT.

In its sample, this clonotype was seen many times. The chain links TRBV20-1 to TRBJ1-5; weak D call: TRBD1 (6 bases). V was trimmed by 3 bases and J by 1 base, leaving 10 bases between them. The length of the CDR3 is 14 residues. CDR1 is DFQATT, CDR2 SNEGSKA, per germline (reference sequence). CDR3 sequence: CSARIGQSNQPQHF. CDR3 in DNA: TGCAGTGCTAGGATCGGACAGAGCAATCAGCCCCAGCATTTT.

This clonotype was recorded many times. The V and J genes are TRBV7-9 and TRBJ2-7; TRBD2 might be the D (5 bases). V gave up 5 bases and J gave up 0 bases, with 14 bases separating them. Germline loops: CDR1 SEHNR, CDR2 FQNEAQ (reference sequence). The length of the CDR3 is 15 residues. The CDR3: CASSNGRDYSYEQYF. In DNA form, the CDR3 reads TGTGCCAGCAGCAACGGACGGGATTACTCCTACGAGCAGTACTTC.

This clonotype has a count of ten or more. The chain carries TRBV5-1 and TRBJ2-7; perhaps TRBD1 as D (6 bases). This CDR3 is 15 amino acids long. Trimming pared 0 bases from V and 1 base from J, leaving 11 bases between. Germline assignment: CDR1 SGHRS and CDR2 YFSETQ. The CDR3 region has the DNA TGCGCCAGCAGCTTGGTTCCAGGGGAGTCCTACGAGCAGTACTTC. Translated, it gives CASSLVPGESYEQYF.

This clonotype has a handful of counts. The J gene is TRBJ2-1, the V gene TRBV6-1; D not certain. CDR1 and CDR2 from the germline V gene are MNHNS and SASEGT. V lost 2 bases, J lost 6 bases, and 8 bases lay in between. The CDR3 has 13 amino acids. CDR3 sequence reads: CASSELVPNEQFF. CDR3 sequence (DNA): TGTGCCAGCAGTGAACTCGTCCCCAATGAGCAGTTCTTC.

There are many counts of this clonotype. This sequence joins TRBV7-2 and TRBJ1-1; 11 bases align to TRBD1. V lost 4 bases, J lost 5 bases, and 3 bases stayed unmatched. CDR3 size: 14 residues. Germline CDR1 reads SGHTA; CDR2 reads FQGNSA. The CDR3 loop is CASSSDRGRTEAFF. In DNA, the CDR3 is TGTGCCAGCAGCTCGGACAGGGGGCGGACTGAAGCTTTCTTT. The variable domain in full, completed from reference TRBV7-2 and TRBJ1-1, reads GAGVSQSPSNKVTEKGKDVELRCDPISGHTALYWYRQSLGQGLEFLIYFQGNSAPDKSGLPSDRFSAERTGGSVSTLTIQRTQQEDSAVYLCASSSDRGRTEAFFGQGTRLTVV.

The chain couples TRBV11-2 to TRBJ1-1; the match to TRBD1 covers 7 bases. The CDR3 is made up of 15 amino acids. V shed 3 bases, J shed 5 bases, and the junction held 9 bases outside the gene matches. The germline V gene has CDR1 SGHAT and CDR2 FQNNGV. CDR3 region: CASSFKGASETEAFF. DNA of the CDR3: TGTGCCAGCAGCTTTAAGGGGGCGTCGGAAACTGAAGCTTTCTTT.

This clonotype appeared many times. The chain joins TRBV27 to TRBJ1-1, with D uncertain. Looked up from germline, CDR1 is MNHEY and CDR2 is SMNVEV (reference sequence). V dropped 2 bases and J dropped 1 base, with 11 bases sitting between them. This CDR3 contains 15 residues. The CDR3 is CASSLVVGGNTEAFF. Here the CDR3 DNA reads TGTGCCAGCAGTTTAGTAGTGGGCGGGAACACTGAAGCTTTCTTT.

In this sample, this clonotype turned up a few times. For the CDR3, the DNA is TGTGCCAGCAGTTTAGGCGGGGGCCACTACGAGCAGTACTTC. Protein sequence: CASSLGGGHYEQYF. This sequence joins TRBV12-3 or TRBV12-4 and TRBJ2-7; D is perhaps TRBD2 (7 bases). The CDR3 is 14 residues long. The V and J ends lost 1 base and 3 bases respectively, with 10 bases between them.

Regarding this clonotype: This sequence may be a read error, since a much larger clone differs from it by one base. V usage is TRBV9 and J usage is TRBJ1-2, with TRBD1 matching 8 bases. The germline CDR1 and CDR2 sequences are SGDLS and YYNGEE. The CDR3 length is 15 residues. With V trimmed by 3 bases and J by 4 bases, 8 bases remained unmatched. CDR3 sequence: CASSAQPGGSYGYTF. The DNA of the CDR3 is TGTGCCAGCAGCGCACAACCAGGGGGCTCCTATGGCTACACCTTC.

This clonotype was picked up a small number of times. The CDR3 bases are TGCAGTGCTAGGGTCACAGGGGCCGGGGAGCTGTTTTTT. It specifies CSARVTGAGELFF. The chain combines TRBV20-1 with TRBJ2-2, with 7 bases aligning to TRBD1. CDR3 length: 13 residues. Germline loops: CDR1 DFQATT, CDR2 SNEGSKA (reference sequence). V dropped 3 bases and J dropped 6; count of bases not matched to a gene: 4.

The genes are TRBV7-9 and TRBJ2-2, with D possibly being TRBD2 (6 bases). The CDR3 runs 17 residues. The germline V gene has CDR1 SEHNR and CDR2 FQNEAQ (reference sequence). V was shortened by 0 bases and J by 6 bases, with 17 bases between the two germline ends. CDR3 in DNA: TGTGCCAGCAGCTTAGCGGTTGGAGGGATACTCCCCGGGGAGCTGTTTTTT. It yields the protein CASSLAVGGILPGELFF.

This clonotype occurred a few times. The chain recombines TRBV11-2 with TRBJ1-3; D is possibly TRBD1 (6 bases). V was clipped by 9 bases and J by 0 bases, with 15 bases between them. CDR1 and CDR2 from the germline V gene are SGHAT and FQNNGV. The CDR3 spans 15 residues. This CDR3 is CARDGTRFSGNTIYF. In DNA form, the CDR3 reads TGTGCCAGGGACGGGACACGGTTCTCTGGAAACACCATATATTTT.

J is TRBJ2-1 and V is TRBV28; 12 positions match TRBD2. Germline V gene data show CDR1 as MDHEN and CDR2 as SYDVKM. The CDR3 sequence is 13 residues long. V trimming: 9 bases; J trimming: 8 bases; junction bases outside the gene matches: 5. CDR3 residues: CASRLAGDHEQFF. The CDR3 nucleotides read TGTGCCAGTCGACTAGCGGGAGATCATGAGCAGTTCTTC.

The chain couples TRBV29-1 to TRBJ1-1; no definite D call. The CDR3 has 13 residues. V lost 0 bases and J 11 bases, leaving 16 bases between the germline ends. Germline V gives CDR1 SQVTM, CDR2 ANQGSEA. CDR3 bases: TGCAGCGTTGAAGATTCGGCCAGTTTATGGGCTTTCTTT. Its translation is CSVEDSASLWAFF.

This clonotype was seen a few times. CDR3: CASSEIDRGGKGELFF. In DNA form, the CDR3 reads TGCGCCAGCAGTGAGATCGACAGGGGGGGGAAGGGGGAGCTGTTTTTT. The chain uses TRBV10-2 and TRBJ2-2, with 9 bases that match TRBD1. The CDR3 is made up of 16 amino acids. Germline values: CDR1 WSHSY, CDR2 SAAADI. The ends lost 2 bases at V and 8 bases at J; junction bases unmatched: 9.

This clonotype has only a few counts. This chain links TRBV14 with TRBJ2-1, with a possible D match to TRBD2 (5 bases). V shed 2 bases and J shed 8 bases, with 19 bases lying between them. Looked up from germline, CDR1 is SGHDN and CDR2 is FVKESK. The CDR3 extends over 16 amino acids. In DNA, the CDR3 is TGTGCCAGCAGCCAATACGCGGGTCCCGTTAGGGATGAGCAGTTCTTC. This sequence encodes CASSQYAGPVRDEQFF.

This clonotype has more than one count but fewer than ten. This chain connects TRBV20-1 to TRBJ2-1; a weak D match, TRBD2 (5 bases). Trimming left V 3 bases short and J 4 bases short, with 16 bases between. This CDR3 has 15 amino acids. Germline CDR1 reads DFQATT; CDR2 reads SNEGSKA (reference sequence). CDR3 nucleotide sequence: TGCAGTGCTAGTGTGAGCGGTAGTTATTACAATGAGCAGTTCTTC. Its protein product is CSASVSGSYYNEQFF.

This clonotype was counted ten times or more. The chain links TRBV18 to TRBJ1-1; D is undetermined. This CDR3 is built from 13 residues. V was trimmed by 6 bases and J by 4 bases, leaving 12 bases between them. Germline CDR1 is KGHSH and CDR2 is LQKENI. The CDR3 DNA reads TGTGCCAGCTCCCCTCGTGAGGCCACTGAAGCTTTCTTT. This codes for CASSPREATEAFF.

The DNA for the CDR3 is TGCAGCGTCGGGACAGGGACCTACGAGCAGTACTTC. Translation: CSVGTGTYEQYF. The chain joins TRBV29-1 to TRBJ2-7; 9 bases map to TRBD1. This CDR3 region has 12 residues. CDR1 is SQVTM and CDR2 is ANQGSEA in the germline V gene. The ends lost 6 bases at V and 2 bases at J; junction bases unmatched: 2.

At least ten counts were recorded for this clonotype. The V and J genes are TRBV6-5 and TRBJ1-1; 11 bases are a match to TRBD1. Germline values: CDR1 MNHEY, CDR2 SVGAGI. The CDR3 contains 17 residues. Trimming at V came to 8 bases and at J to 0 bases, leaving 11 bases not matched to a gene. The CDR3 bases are TGTGCCAGCTCTACCGGGACAGGGGGACAACTGAACACTGAAGCTTTCTTT. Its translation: CASSTGTGGQLNTEAFF.

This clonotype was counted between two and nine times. CDR3 sequence reads: CASSQDPGTFATNEKLFF. The CDR3 nucleotides are TGCGCCAGCAGCCAAGATCCAGGGACGTTTGCAACTAATGAAAAACTGTTTTTT. The V gene is TRBV4-1, the J gene TRBJ1-4; D is possibly TRBD1 (5 bases). This CDR3 region has 18 residues. V shed 0 bases and J shed 0 bases, with 14 bases lying between them. The germline gives CDR1 MGHRA, CDR2 YSYEKL.

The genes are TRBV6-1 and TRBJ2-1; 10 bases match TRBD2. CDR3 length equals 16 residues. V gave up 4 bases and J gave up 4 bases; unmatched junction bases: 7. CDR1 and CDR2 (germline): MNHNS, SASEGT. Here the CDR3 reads CASSVLSGRFYNEQFF. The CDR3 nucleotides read TGTGCCAGCAGTGTACTTAGCGGGAGGTTTTACAATGAGCAGTTCTTC.

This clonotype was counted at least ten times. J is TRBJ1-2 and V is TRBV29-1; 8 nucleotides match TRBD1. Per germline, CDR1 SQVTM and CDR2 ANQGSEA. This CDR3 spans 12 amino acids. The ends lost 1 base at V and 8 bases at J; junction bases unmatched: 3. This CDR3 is CSVEAGGLGYTF. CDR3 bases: TGCAGCGTTGAAGCAGGGGGCTTGGGCTACACCTTC.

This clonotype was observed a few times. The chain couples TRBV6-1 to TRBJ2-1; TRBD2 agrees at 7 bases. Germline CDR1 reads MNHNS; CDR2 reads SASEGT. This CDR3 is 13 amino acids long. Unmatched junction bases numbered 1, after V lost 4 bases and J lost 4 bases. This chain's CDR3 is CASSASGYNEQFF. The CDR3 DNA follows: TGTGCCAGCAGTGCTAGCGGTTACAATGAGCAGTTCTTC.

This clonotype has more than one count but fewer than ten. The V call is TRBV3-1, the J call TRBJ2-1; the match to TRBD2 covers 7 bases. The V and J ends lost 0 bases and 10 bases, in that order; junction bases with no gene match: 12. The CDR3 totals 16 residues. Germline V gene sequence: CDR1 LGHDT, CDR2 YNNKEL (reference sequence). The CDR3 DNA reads TGTGCCAGCAGCCAAGATTTATACGGGGGGTTCAGCGAGCAGTTCTTC. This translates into CASSQDLYGGFSEQFF.

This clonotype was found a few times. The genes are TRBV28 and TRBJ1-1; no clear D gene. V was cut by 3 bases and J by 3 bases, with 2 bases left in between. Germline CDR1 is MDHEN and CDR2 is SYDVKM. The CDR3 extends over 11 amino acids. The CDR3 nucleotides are TGTGCCAGCAGTTTGGACACTGAAGCTTTCTTT. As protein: CASSLDTEAFF.

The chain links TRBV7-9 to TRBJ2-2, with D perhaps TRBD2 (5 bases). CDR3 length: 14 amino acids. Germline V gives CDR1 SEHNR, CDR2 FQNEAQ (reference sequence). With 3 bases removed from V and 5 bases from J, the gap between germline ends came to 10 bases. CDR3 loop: CASSFPRETGELFF. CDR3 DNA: TGTGCCAGCAGCTTCCCACGGGAAACCGGGGAGCTGTTTTTT.